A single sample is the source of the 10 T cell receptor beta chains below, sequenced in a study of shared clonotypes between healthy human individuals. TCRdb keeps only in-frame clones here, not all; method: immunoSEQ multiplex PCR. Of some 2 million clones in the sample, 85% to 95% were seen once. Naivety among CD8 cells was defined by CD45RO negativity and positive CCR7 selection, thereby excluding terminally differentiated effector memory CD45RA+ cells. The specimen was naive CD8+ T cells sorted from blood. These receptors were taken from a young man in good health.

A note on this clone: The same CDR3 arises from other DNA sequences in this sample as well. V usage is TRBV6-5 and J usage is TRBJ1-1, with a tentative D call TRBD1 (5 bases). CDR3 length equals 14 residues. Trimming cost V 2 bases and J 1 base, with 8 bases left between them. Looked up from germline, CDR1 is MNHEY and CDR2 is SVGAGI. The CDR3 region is CASSYGGENTEAFF. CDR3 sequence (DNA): TGTGCCAGCAGTTACGGGGGAGAGAACACTGAAGCTTTCTTT.

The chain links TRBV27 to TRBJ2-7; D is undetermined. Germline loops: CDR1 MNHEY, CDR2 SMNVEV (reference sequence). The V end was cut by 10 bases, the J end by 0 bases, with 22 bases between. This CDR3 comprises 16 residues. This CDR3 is CAKLRYRFRGSYEQYF. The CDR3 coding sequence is TGTGCCAAGCTGAGGTATAGGTTTCGAGGCTCCTACGAGCAGTACTTC.

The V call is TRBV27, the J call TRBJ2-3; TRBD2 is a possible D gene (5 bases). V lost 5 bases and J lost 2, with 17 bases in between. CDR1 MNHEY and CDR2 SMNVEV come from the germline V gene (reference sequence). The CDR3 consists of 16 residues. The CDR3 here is CASSTDFQGLTDTQYF. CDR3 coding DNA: TGTGCCAGCAGTACGGACTTTCAAGGACTCACAGATACGCAGTATTTT.

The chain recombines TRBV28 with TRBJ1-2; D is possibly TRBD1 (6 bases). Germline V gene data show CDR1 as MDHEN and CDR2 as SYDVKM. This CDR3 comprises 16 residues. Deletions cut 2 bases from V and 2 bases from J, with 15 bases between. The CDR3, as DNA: TGTGCCAGCAGTTTAGTACAGTTGGGGGCGAACTATGGCTACACCTTC. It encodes CASSLVQLGANYGYTF.

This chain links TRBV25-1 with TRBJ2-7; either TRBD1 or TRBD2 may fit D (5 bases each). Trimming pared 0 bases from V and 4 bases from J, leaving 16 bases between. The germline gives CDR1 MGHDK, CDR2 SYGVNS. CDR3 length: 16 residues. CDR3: CASSEYEGSLGYEQYF. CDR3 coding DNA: TGTGCCAGCAGTGAATATGAGGGGAGTTTAGGTTACGAGCAGTACTTC.

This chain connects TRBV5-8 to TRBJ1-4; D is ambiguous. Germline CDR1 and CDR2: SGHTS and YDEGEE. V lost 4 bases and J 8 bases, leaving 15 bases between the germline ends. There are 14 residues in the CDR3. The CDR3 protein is CASSPREVGEKLFF. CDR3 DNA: TGTGCCAGCAGCCCCCGCGAGGTGGGGGAAAAACTGTTTTTT.

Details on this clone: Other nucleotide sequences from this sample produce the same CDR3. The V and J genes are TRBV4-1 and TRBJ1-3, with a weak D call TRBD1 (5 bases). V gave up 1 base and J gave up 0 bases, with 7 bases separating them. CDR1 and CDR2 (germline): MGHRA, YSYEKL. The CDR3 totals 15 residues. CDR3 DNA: TGCGCCAGCAGCCAAGCAGGGAGCTCTGGAAACACCATATATTTT. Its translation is CASSQAGSSGNTIYF.

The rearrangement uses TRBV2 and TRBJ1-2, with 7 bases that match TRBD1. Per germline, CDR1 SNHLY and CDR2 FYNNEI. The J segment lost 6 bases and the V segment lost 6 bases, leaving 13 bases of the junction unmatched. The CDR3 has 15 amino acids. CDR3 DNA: TGTGCCAGCAGAGCTCCAATAGGGGGCGAGGATGGCTACACCTTC. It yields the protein CASRAPIGGEDGYTF.

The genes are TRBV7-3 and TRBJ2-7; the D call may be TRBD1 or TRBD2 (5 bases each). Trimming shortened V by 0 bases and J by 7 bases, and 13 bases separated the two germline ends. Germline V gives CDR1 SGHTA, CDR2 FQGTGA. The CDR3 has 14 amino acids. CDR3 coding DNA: TGTGCCAGCAGCTTAACCGGGGCAGAGGGGGAGCAGTACTTC. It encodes CASSLTGAEGEQYF.

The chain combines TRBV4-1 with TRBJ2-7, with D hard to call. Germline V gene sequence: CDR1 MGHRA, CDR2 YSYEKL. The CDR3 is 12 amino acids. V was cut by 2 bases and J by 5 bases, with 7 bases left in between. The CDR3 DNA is TGCGCCAGCAGCCAATTCCCCGACGAGCAGTACTTC. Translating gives CASSQFPDEQYF.